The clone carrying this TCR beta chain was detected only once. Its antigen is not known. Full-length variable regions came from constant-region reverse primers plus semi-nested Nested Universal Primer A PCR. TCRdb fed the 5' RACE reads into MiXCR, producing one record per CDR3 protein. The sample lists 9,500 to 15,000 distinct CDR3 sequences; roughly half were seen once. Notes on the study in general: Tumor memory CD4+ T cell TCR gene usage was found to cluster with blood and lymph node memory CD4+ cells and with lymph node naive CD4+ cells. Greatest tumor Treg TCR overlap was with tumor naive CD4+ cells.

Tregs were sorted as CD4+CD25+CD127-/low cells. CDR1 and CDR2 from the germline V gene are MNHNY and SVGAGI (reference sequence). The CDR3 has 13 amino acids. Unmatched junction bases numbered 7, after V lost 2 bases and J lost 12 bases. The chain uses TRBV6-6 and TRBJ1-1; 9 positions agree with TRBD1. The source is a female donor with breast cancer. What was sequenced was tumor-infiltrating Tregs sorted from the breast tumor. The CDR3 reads CASSYVSDRGTFF. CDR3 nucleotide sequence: TGTGCCAGCAGTTACGTGTCGGACAGGGGAACTTTCTTT.